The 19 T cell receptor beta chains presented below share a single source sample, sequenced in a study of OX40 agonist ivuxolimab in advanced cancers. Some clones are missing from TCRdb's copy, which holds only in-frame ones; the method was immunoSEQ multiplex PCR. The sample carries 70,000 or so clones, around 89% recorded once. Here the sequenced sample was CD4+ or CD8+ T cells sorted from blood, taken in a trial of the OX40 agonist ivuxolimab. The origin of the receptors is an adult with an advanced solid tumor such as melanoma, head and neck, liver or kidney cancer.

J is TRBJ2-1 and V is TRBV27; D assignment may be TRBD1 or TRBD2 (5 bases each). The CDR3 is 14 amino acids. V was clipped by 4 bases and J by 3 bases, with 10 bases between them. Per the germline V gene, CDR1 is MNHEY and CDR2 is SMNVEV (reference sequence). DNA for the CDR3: TGTGCCAGCAGTTGGGACCCCGGCTACAATGAGCAGTTCTTC. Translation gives CASSWDPGYNEQFF.

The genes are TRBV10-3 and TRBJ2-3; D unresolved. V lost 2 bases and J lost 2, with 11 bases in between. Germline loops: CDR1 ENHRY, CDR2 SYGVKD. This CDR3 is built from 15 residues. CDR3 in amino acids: CAISEAALYTDTQYF. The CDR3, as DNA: TGTGCCATCAGTGAGGCTGCCCTATACACAGATACGCAGTATTTT.

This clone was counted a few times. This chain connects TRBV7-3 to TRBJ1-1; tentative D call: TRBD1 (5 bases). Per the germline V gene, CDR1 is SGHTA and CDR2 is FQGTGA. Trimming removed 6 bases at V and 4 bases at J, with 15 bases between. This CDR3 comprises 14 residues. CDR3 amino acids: CASSIEGRGTEAFF. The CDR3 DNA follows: TGTGCCAGCAGTATCGAGGGGCGAGGCACTGAAGCTTTCTTT.

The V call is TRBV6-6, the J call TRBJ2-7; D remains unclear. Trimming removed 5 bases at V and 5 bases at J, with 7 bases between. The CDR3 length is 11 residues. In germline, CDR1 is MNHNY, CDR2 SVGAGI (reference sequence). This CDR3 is CASSHLNEQYF. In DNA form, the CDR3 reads TGTGCCAGCAGTCACCTAAACGAGCAGTACTTC.

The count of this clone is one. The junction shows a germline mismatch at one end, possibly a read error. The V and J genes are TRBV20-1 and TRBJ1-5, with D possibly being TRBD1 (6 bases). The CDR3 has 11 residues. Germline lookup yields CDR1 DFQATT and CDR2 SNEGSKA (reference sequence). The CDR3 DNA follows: TGCAGTGCTAGAGGAGGTGACAGGCAGATTTTT. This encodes CSARGGDRQIF.

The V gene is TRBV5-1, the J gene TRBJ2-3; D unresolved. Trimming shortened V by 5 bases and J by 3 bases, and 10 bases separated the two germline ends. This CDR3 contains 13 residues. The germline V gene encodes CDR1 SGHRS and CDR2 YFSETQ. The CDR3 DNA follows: TGCGCCAGCAGAGGAAATCTTACAGATACGCAGTATTTT. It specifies CASRGNLTDTQYF.

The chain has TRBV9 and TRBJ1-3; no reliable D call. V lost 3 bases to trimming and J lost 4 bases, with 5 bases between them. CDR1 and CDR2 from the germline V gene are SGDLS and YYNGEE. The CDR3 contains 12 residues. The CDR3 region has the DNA TGTGCCAGCAGCGACACAGGAAACACCATATATTTT. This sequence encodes CASSDTGNTIYF.

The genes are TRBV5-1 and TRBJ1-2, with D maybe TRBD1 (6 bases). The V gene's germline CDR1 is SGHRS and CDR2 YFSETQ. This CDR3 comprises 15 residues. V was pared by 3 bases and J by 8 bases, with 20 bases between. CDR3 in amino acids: CASSSASAGGWGYTF. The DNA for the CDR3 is TGCGCCAGCAGCTCGGCCAGTGCGGGGGGCTGGGGCTACACCTTC.

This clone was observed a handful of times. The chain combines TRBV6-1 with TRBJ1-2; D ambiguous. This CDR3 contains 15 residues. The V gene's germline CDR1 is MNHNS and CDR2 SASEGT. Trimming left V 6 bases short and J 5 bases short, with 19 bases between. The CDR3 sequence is CASRTTSDTLYGYTF. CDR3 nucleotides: TGTGCCAGCAGAACTACCTCCGACACCCTATATGGCTACACCTTC.

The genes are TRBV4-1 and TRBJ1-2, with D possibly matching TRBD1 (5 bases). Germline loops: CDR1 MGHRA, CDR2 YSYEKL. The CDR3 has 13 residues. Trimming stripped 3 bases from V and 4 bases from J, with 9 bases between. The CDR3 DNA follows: TGCGCCAGCAGCCAGATGGGGCTCTATGGCTACACCTTC. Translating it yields CASSQMGLYGYTF.

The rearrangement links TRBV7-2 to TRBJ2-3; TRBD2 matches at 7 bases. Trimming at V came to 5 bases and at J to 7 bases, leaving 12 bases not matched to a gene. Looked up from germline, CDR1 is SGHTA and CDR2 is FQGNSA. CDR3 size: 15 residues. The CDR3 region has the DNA TGTGCCAGCAGCCCCGCCCGGGATAGCGGGTATACGCAGTATTTT. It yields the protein CASSPARDSGYTQYF.

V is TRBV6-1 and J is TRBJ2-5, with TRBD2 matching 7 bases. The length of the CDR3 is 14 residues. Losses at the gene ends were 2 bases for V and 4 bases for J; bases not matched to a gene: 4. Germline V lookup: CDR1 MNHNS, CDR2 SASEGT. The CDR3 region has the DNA TGTGCCAGCAGTGAAATCGGGGGGACAGAGACCCAGTACTTC. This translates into CASSEIGGTETQYF.

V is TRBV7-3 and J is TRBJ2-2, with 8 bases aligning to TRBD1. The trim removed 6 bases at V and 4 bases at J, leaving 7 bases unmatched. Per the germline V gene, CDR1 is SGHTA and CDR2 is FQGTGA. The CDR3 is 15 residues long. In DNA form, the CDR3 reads TGTGCCAGCAGGACCTCGGGACAGGCCACCGGGGAGCTGTTTTTT. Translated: CASRTSGQATGELFF.

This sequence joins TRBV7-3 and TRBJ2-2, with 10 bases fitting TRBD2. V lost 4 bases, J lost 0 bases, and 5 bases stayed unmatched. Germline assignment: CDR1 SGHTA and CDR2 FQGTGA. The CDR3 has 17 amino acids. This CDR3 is CASSSPSGSANTGELFF. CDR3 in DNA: TGTGCCAGCAGCTCCCCTAGCGGGAGCGCGAACACCGGGGAGCTGTTTTTT.

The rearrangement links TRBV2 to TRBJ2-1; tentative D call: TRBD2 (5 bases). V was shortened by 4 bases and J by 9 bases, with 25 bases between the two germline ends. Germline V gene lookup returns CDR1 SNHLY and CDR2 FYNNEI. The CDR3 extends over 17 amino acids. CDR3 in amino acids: CASSVAGGTGNLVEQFF. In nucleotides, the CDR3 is TGTGCCAGCAGTGTAGCTGGTGGAACGGGGAACCTGGTTGAGCAGTTCTTC.

The CDR3 DNA is TGTGCCAGCAGTGAAGTGGGGCTAGCGGGGGGCCCCCGGGAGCAGTACTTC. Protein sequence: CASSEVGLAGGPREQYF. This chain uses TRBV6-1 with TRBJ2-7; 11 bases map to TRBD2. J lost 7 bases, V lost 1 base, and 12 bases had no gene match. Germline V gene lookup returns CDR1 MNHNS and CDR2 SASEGT. This CDR3 is built from 17 residues.

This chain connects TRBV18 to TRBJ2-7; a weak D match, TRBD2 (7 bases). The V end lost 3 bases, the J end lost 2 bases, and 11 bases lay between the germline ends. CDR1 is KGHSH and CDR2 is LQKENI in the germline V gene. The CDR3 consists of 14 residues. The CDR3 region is CASSPEGGPYEQYF. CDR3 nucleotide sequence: TGTGCCAGCTCACCGGAGGGGGGGCCCTACGAGCAGTACTTC.

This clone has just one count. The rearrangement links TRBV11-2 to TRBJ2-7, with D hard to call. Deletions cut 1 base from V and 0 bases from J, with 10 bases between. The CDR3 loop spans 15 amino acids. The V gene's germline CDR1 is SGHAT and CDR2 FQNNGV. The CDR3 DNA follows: TGTGCCAGCAGCTTAGTCGCCCCGAGCTCCTACGAGCAGTACTTC. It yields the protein CASSLVAPSSYEQYF.

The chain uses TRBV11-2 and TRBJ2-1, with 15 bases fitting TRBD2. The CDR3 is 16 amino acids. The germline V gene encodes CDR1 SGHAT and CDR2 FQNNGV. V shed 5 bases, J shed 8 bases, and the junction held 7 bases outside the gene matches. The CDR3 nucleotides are TGTGCCAGCAGCCCTGGGACTAGCGGGAGGTGGGATGAGCAGTTCTTC. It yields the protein CASSPGTSGRWDEQFF. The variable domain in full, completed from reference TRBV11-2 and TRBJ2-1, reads EAGVAQSPRYKIIEKRQSVAFWCNPISGHATLYWYQQILGQGPKLLIQFQNNGVVDDSQLPKDRFSAERLKGVDSTLKIQPAKLEDSAVYLCASSPGTSGRWDEQFFGPGTRLTVL.